The 20 T cell receptor beta chains below come from one sample, sequenced in a study of blood T cell repertoires in COVID-19. The data were produced by immunoSEQ multiplex PCR, yet TCRdb's version contains in-frame clones alone and is incomplete. In the table there are approximately 25,000 clones, 70% to 90% of which are singletons. Input material: peripheral blood. These receptors came from a human donor with acute or convalescent COVID-19. The donor label of this sample is uncertain.

In this sample, this clone turned up a few times. The chain joins TRBV29-1 to TRBJ1-2; maybe TRBD1 (5 bases). The V and J ends lost 5 bases and 3 bases respectively, with 22 bases between them. The CDR3 covers 16 residues. The germline V gene encodes CDR1 SQVTM and CDR2 ANQGSEA. CDR3 nucleotide sequence: TGCAGCGTTTCGGGGACCCGGGGCCCGGGGGACTATGGCTACACCTTC. It is translated as CSVSGTRGPGDYGYTF.

This clone was seen only once. V is TRBV5-8 and J is TRBJ1-5; TRBD1 is a possible D gene (6 bases). Germline CDR1 is SGHTS and CDR2 is YDEGEE. The CDR3 is 15 residues long. V gave up 6 bases and J gave up 4 bases, with 17 bases separating them. The CDR3 DNA is TGTGCCAGCAAGGACAGAGGTGTTCGGAATCAGCCCCAGCATTTT. It is translated as CASKDRGVRNQPQHF.

This clone was observed a handful of times. The V and J genes are TRBV7-6 and TRBJ2-3; 9 bases match TRBD1. The germline V gene encodes CDR1 SGHVS and CDR2 FNYEAQ. The length of the CDR3 is 15 residues. V was clipped by 2 bases and J by 3 bases; unmatched bases: 3. The CDR3 DNA reads as TGTGCCAGCAGCTTATGGGGACAGGGTACAGATACGCAGTATTTT. Its translation: CASSLWGQGTDTQYF.

The gene calls are TRBV6-4 and TRBJ2-1; TRBD2 matches at 12 bases. Trimming at V came to 2 bases and at J to 10 bases, leaving 12 bases not matched to a gene. Germline CDR1 MRHNA, CDR2 SNTAGT. The CDR3 runs 17 residues. CDR3 nucleotide sequence: TGTGCCAGCAGTGACAATAGTCGGACTAGCGGGATAGGCGAGCAGTTCTTC. This sequence encodes CASSDNSRTSGIGEQFF.

The chain links TRBV7-8 to TRBJ1-1; possible D gene TRBD1, 5 bases. This CDR3 comprises 15 residues. The germline V gene encodes CDR1 SGHVS and CDR2 FQNEAQ. Deletions cut 1 base from V and 6 bases from J, with 15 bases between. The CDR3 reads CASSLGVGRDPEAFF. The CDR3 nucleotides read TGTGCCAGCAGCTTAGGCGTGGGCAGGGATCCTGAAGCTTTCTTT.

The chain has TRBV19 and TRBJ2-5; 11 positions match TRBD1. Germline lookup yields CDR1 LNHDA and CDR2 SQIVND (reference sequence). The CDR3 covers 15 residues. Trimming removed 3 bases from V and 4 bases from J; junction bases left unmatched: 4. The CDR3 reads CASSMLGQGVETQYF. In DNA form, the CDR3 reads TGTGCCAGTAGTATGCTGGGACAGGGGGTAGAGACCCAGTACTTC. Filled out from reference TRBV19 and TRBJ2-5, the complete variable domain reads DGGITQSPKYLFRKEGQNVTLSCEQNLNHDAMYWYRQDPGQGLRLIYYSQIVNDFQKGDIAEGYSVSREKKESFPLTVTSAQKNPTAFYLCASSMLGQGVETQYFGPGTRLLVL.

The sample holds a few counts of this clone. In DNA form, the CDR3 reads TGTGCCAGCAGCCCGGGACAGGGGGCGAAGGATGAGCAGTTCTTC. Its protein is CASSPGQGAKDEQFF. The rearrangement uses TRBV7-9 and TRBJ2-1; 12 nucleotides align to TRBD1. V dropped 5 bases and J dropped 8; count of bases not matched to a gene: 7. The CDR3 runs 15 residues. The germline CDR1 and CDR2 sequences are SEHNR and FQNEAQ (reference sequence).

The chain is built from TRBV10-3 and TRBJ2-3; TRBD2 might be the D (5 bases). Trimming left V 7 bases short and J 1 base short, with 12 bases between. CDR3 length equals 14 residues. The V gene's germline CDR1 is ENHRY and CDR2 SYGVKD. The CDR3 bases are TGTGCCATCAAAAAACCGGAGGGCACAGATACGCAGTATTTT. Translated: CAIKKPEGTDTQYF.

Written as DNA, the CDR3 is TGTGCCAGCAGGCCGGGACAAGAGACCGGGGAGCTGTTTTTT. Protein: CASRPGQETGELFF. The V call is TRBV6-5, the J call TRBJ2-2, with D possibly TRBD1 on 6 matching bases. Germline V gene lookup returns CDR1 MNHEY and CDR2 SVGAGI. V gave up 6 bases and J gave up 5 bases, with 13 bases separating them. The CDR3 is 14 residues long.

The rearrangement joins TRBV5-6 to TRBJ1-2, with 9 bases lining up with TRBD1. Per germline, CDR1 SGHDT and CDR2 YYEEEE. The CDR3 sequence is 15 residues long. V shed 3 bases and J 4 bases; nucleotides not matched to a gene: 7. The CDR3 DNA reads as TGTGCCAGCAGCTCTACGGGACAGGGAAGCTATGGCTACACCTTC. Its translation: CASSSTGQGSYGYTF.

The chain combines TRBV19 with TRBJ2-3, with 13 bases aligning to TRBD2. The germline V gene encodes CDR1 LNHDA and CDR2 SQIVND (reference sequence). This CDR3 has 15 residues. V shed 5 bases and J 4 bases; nucleotides not matched to a gene: 3. The CDR3 spells CASSPGLAGADTQYF. As DNA, the CDR3 is TGTGCCAGTAGTCCCGGACTAGCGGGAGCAGATACGCAGTATTTT.

The chain has TRBV18 and TRBJ1-4; no clear D. Trimming shortened V by 3 bases and J by 7 bases, and 15 bases separated the two germline ends. Germline V gene data show CDR1 as KGHSH and CDR2 as LQKENI. The length of the CDR3 is 15 residues. The CDR3 region has the DNA TGTGCCAGCTCACCTCTGAGTAATCCGGGTGAAAAACTGTTTTTT. This codes for CASSPLSNPGEKLFF.

J is TRBJ2-1 and V is TRBV4-1; 7 bases agree with TRBD2. Germline V lookup: CDR1 MGHRA, CDR2 YSYEKL. The CDR3 runs 14 residues. V was pared by 6 bases and J by 8 bases, with 10 bases of the junction left unmatched. The chain's CDR3 is CASSPSGVVDEQFF. CDR3 in DNA: TGCGCCAGCAGTCCCAGCGGGGTGGTAGATGAGCAGTTCTTC.

This chain joins TRBV5-1 and TRBJ1-6; D possibly corresponds to TRBD1 (6 bases). The germline V gene encodes CDR1 SGHRS and CDR2 YFSETQ. This CDR3 region has 15 residues. The V gene lost 4 bases and the J gene lost 7 bases, with 15 bases spanning the gap. CDR3 amino acids: CASSPWNRENSPLHF. CDR3 nucleotides: TGCGCCAGCAGCCCCTGGAACAGGGAAAATTCACCCCTCCACTTT.

The chain recombines TRBV27 with TRBJ1-4, with 7 bases fitting TRBD1. With V trimmed by 4 bases and J by 11 bases, 13 bases remained unmatched. This CDR3 comprises 15 residues. Germline lookup yields CDR1 MNHEY and CDR2 SMNVEV (reference sequence). CDR3 sequence reads: CASSYETGSIGKLFF. CDR3 DNA: TGTGCCAGCAGTTACGAGACAGGGTCGATTGGGAAACTGTTTTTT.

The chain recombines TRBV7-2 with TRBJ2-1, with 8 bases aligning to TRBD2. The CDR3 contains 14 residues. V dropped 4 bases and J dropped 6; count of bases not matched to a gene: 5. The germline V gene has CDR1 SGHTA and CDR2 FQGNSA. The CDR3 loop is CASSSGLVFNEQFF. CDR3 nucleotide sequence: TGTGCCAGCAGCTCGGGACTAGTGTTCAATGAGCAGTTCTTC.

By frequency in the sample, this clone is medium-sized (0.01 to 0.1%). The CDR3 nucleotides are TGCGCCAGCAGCCAAGAGGGGAGGGGAAGTGAAAAACTGTTTTTT. This codes for CASSQEGRGSEKLFF. V is TRBV4-1 and J is TRBJ1-4; tentatively, D is TRBD1 (5 bases). This CDR3 has 15 residues. Germline CDR1 MGHRA, CDR2 YSYEKL. V lost 0 bases and J lost 7, with 12 bases in between.

The chain recombines TRBV6-1 with TRBJ1-2; TRBD1 matches at 7 bases. Per the germline V gene, CDR1 is MNHNS and CDR2 is SASEGT. The CDR3 totals 14 residues. V shed 3 bases, J shed 8 bases, and the junction held 9 bases outside the gene matches. CDR3 coding DNA: TGTGCCAGCAGTGATCGGCGACAGGGAGGAGGCTACACCTTC. Protein sequence: CASSDRRQGGGYTF.

The V gene is TRBV5-1, the J gene TRBJ1-4, with 11 positions matching TRBD1. The germline V gene has CDR1 SGHRS and CDR2 YFSETQ. With 4 bases clipped from V and 0 bases from J, the junction kept 2 bases outside the gene matches. The CDR3 covers 16 residues. Written as DNA, the CDR3 is TGCGCCAGCAGCGAGGGACAGGGGGCAACTAATGAAAAACTGTTTTTT. Amino acids: CASSEGQGATNEKLFF.

The chain uses TRBV6-5 and TRBJ2-3, with D perhaps matching TRBD2 (7 bases). CDR3 length: 15 amino acids. With 7 bases removed from V and 6 bases from J, the gap between germline ends came to 20 bases. The V gene's germline CDR1 is MNHEY and CDR2 SVGAGI. CDR3 loop: CASKEKGGGQDTQYF. The CDR3 coding sequence is TGTGCCAGCAAGGAAAAGGGGGGGGGCCAGGATACGCAGTATTTT.